These 10 T cell receptor beta chains were sequenced from one sample in a study of cytomegalovirus exposure and HLA in healthy donors. PCR primers comprised 60 Vbeta and 13 Jbeta primers. Produced via immunoSEQ multiplex PCR; TCRdb's table is partial and in-frame only. The data contain about 110,000 clones, around 75% of them singletons. Source material: PBMCs. These receptors were obtained from a man aged 40-50 years in good health and CMV-seronegative.

The rearrangement joins TRBV11-2 to TRBJ1-6, with a possible D match to TRBD1 (5 bases). There are 14 residues in the CDR3. The germline gives CDR1 SGHAT, CDR2 FQNNGV. V was trimmed by 5 bases and J by 9 bases, leaving 14 bases between them. This CDR3 is CASSPRRGGSPLHF. Written as DNA, the CDR3 is TGTGCCAGCAGCCCCCGAAGGGGAGGTTCACCCCTCCACTTT.

The chain uses TRBV6-1 and TRBJ2-2, with 9 positions matching TRBD1. This CDR3 has 15 residues. Trimming cost V 1 base and J 4 bases; bases outside gene matches: 1. Germline lookup yields CDR1 MNHNS and CDR2 SASEGT. CDR3 sequence: CASSEDRGRTGELFF. CDR3 in DNA: TGTGCCAGCAGTGAAGACAGGGGGCGCACCGGGGAGCTGTTTTTT.

The rearrangement uses TRBV5-4 and TRBJ2-5, with 9 bases aligning to TRBD2. The CDR3 contains 16 residues. J was trimmed by 1 base and V by 4 bases; bases with no gene match: 8. Germline V CDR1 and CDR2: SGHNT, YYREEE (reference sequence). CDR3 nucleotide sequence: TGTGCCAGCAGCCCCAAGCTAGCGGGGATCCAAGAGACCCAGTACTTC. It is translated as CASSPKLAGIQETQYF.

As regards this clone: The junction and the germline gene differ at one end; a read error may be behind it. This chain joins TRBV7-8 and TRBJ1-1; D uncertain. The CDR3 totals 11 residues. Germline loops: CDR1 SGHVS, CDR2 FQNEAQ. CDR3 protein: CASGLAREAFF. CDR3 nucleotides: TGTGCCAGCGGCTTAGCCAGAGAAGCTTTCTTT.

This clone came up a few times. The chain combines TRBV2 with TRBJ1-1, with D unresolved. CDR1 and CDR2 (germline): SNHLY, FYNNEI. Trimming left V 3 bases short and J 0 bases short, with 11 bases between. The CDR3 consists of 15 residues. The CDR3 region has the DNA TGTGCCAGCAGTGAGGCGGAGCGGATGAACACTGAAGCTTTCTTT. Its protein product is CASSEAERMNTEAFF.

This chain uses TRBV7-9 with TRBJ2-1; 13 bases are shared with TRBD2. Germline assignment: CDR1 SEHNR and CDR2 FQNEAQ (reference sequence). The CDR3 covers 17 residues. Trimming at V came to 5 bases and at J to 3 bases, leaving 7 bases not matched to a gene. CDR3 region: CASSLGTSGAYYNEQFF. CDR3 nucleotide sequence: TGTGCCAGCAGCCTCGGGACTAGCGGGGCTTACTACAATGAGCAGTTCTTC.

This rearrangement joins TRBV2 to TRBJ1-4, with 8 bases identical to TRBD1. The germline V gene encodes CDR1 SNHLY and CDR2 FYNNEI. This CDR3 comprises 14 residues. Germline trimming cut 9 bases from V and 4 bases from J; bases unmatched to any gene: 7. The CDR3 region has the DNA TGTGCCAGTATTACCGGACAGGGTAATGAAAAACTGTTTTTT. Amino acid sequence: CASITGQGNEKLFF.

This chain links TRBV7-2 with TRBJ2-1; a weak D match, TRBD2 (6 bases). V lost 4 bases and J 0 bases, leaving 10 bases between the germline ends. CDR3 length equals 15 residues. The V gene's germline CDR1 is SGHTA and CDR2 FQGNSA. CDR3 loop: CASSSQTSSYNEQFF. The CDR3 DNA sequence: TGTGCCAGCAGCTCGCAGACTAGCTCCTACAATGAGCAGTTCTTC.

This chain links TRBV5-4 with TRBJ2-1; TRBD2 matches 10 bases. The CDR3 loop spans 14 amino acids. The ends lost 4 bases at V and 8 bases at J; junction bases unmatched: 6. Looked up from germline, CDR1 is SGHNT and CDR2 is YYREEE (reference sequence). The chain's CDR3 is CASSPGLAVDEQFF. The CDR3 DNA reads TGTGCCAGCAGCCCAGGACTAGCGGTCGATGAGCAGTTCTTC.

V and J are TRBV2 and TRBJ2-3; D perhaps matches TRBD1 (5 bases). From germline, CDR1 is SNHLY and CDR2 FYNNEI. This CDR3 is built from 23 residues. V was clipped by 2 bases and J by 2 bases, with 35 bases between them. The CDR3 here is CASSENRFLLGDTPNSNTDTQYF. The CDR3 coding sequence is TGTGCCAGCAGTGAAAACCGATTCCTCCTAGGGGATACACCGAACTCAAACACAGATACGCAGTATTTT.